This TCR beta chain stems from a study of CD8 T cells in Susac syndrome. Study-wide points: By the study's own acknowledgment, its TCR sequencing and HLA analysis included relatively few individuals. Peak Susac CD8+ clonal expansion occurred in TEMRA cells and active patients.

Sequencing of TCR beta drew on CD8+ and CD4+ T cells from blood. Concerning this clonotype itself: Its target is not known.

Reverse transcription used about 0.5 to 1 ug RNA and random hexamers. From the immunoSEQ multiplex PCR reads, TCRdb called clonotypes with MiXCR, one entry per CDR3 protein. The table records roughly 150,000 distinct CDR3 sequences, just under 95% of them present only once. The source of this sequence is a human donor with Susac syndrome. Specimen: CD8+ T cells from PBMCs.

CDR3 sequence reads: CASSVRGELFF. In DNA, the CDR3 is TGTGCCAGCAGCGTACGCGGGGAGCTGTTTTTT. The chain carries TRBV9 and TRBJ2-2; no firm D call. The CDR3 covers 11 residues. Germline assignment: CDR1 SGDLS and CDR2 YYNGEE. Trimming removed 1 base at V and 7 bases at J, with 2 bases between.